The next 27 T cell receptor beta chains were all read from a single sample in a study of shared T cell receptors in the human thymus listed by TCRdb under 2021. Library construction relied on the immunoSEQ multiplex PCR assay. As stored in TCRdb, this immuneACCESS dataset retains in-frame rearrangements with V and J assigned. A fraction of the clones does not appear; measured against another copy, unresolved V genes explain less than half of the discrepancy, and the remainder lacks a known reason. This sample is represented by hundreds of thousands of clones; 70% to 90% of them were singletons. In total, the top ten clones hold about 0.01% of the sample. The sample was also linked to a second study, of human thymus T cells.

The specimen was thymocytes. The receptor set was obtained from a boy younger than two with a congenital heart defect. Donor details come from another sample of the same person, matched by shared clones.

The V gene is TRBV27, the J gene TRBJ1-3; 7 nucleotides line up with TRBD1. The CDR3 is 16 residues long. Trimming took 5 bases from V and 3 from J; bases not matched to a gene: 10. Germline CDR1 MNHEY, CDR2 SMNVEV (reference sequence). CDR3 DNA: TGTGCCAGCAGTAGAACAGGGGACATCGGTGGAAACACCATATATTTT. Amino acid sequence: CASSRTGDIGGNTIYF.

The rearrangement joins TRBV9 to TRBJ1-2; D is unclear. Germline loops: CDR1 SGDLS, CDR2 YYNGEE. This CDR3 is built from 15 residues. V was clipped by 3 bases and J by 0 bases, with 12 bases between them. The chain's CDR3 is CASSGVLSANYGYTF. The CDR3, as DNA: TGTGCCAGCAGCGGAGTTTTGAGCGCTAACTATGGCTACACCTTC.

The V gene is TRBV27, the J gene TRBJ1-5; no clear D. Germline CDR1 and CDR2: MNHEY and SMNVEV (reference sequence). The CDR3 is 13 residues long. Between the trimmed V and J ends, which lost 6 bases and 0 bases, there was a span of 6 bases. The CDR3: CASRAISNQPQHF. CDR3 DNA sequence: TGTGCCAGCAGGGCCATTAGCAATCAGCCCCAGCATTTT.

V and J are TRBV5-4 and TRBJ1-2; 7 bases are shared with TRBD1. CDR3 length: 15 residues. CDR1 is SGHNT and CDR2 is YYREEE in the germline V gene (reference sequence). J lost 6 bases, V lost 4 bases, and 12 bases had no gene match. In DNA, the CDR3 is TGTGCCAGCAGCCCCTCGGACAGGAGGTTGGATGGCTACACCTTC. It specifies CASSPSDRRLDGYTF.

This clone was seen only once. This chain connects TRBV6-4 to TRBJ2-4; 7 nucleotides agree with TRBD1. CDR1 is MRHNA, CDR2 SNTAGT, per germline. The CDR3 has 19 residues. Trimming cost V 6 bases and J 0 bases; bases outside gene matches: 17. In DNA form, the CDR3 reads TGTGCCAGCAGAGAAACGACAGGGCGACCTAATCCAGCCAAAAACATTCAGTACTTC. It translates to CASRETTGRPNPAKNIQYF.

This rearrangement joins TRBV19 to TRBJ2-6; no clear D. The CDR3 runs to 14 residues. Germline CDR1 reads LNHDA; CDR2 reads SQIVND (reference sequence). V was pared by 1 base and J by 4 bases, with 5 bases between. CDR3 region: CASSIGAGANVLTF. The CDR3 nucleotides are TGTGCCAGTAGTATAGGGGCCGGGGCCAACGTCCTGACTTTC.

This sequence joins TRBV11-2 and TRBJ1-1; perhaps TRBD1 as D (5 bases). The V end lost 5 bases, the J end lost 2 bases, and 18 bases lay between the germline ends. Germline V gives CDR1 SGHAT, CDR2 FQNNGV. The CDR3 contains 16 residues. DNA for the CDR3: TGTGCCAGCAGCACAGCGGGGTCGGGGCGAAACACTGAAGCTTTCTTT. Translated: CASSTAGSGRNTEAFF.

The chain links TRBV15 to TRBJ2-1; D is perhaps TRBD1 (5 bases). The CDR3 is 15 amino acids. V was pared by 1 base and J by 12 bases, with 19 bases between. Germline CDR1 LNHNV, CDR2 YYDKDF (reference sequence). The CDR3 protein is CATSRASAGSVRQFF. The DNA of the CDR3 is TGTGCCACCAGCAGAGCCTCCGCAGGGTCAGTAAGGCAGTTCTTC.

The gene calls are TRBV28 and TRBJ2-7, with 7 positions matching TRBD2. V lost 5 bases and J lost 6; bases outside the gene matches: 7. CDR1 is MDHEN, CDR2 SYDVKM, per germline. The CDR3 extends over 13 amino acids. CDR3 protein: CASSPPLAGEQYF. The CDR3 DNA follows: TGTGCCAGCAGTCCCCCTTTAGCGGGCGAGCAGTACTTC.

This clone was seen a single time. The chain employs TRBV4-1 and TRBJ2-1; D is unclear. With 0 bases removed from V and 7 bases from J, the gap between germline ends came to 13 bases. The CDR3 has 15 amino acids. CDR1 is MGHRA, CDR2 YSYEKL, per germline. CDR3 sequence: CASSQDPKLKNEQFF. The CDR3 DNA is TGCGCCAGCAGCCAAGATCCTAAATTAAAGAATGAGCAGTTCTTC.

The chain is built from TRBV27 and TRBJ2-7; D might be TRBD1 (6 bases). The V end was cut by 4 bases, the J end by 4 bases, with 11 bases between. The germline V gene has CDR1 MNHEY and CDR2 SMNVEV (reference sequence). This CDR3 has 13 amino acids. The CDR3 DNA follows: TGTGCCAGCAGTTCCTTTACAGGGTACGAGCAGTACTTC. It is translated as CASSSFTGYEQYF.

The V call is TRBV5-6, the J call TRBJ2-1, with TRBD2 matching 10 bases. Losses at the gene ends were 1 base for V and 0 bases for J; bases not matched to a gene: 7. This CDR3 contains 18 residues. The germline V gene has CDR1 SGHDT and CDR2 YYEEEE. The CDR3 DNA reads as TGTGCCAGCAGCTTGAGTAGCGGGAGGTTCGCCTCCTACAATGAGCAGTTCTTC. It is translated as CASSLSSGRFASYNEQFF. Full variable domain (rest looked up from reference TRBV5-6 and TRBJ2-1): DAGVTQSPTHLIKTRGQQVTLRCSPKSGHDTVSWYQQALGQGPQFIFQYYEEEERQRGNFPDRFSGHQFPNYSSELNVNALLLGDSALYLCASSLSSGRFASYNEQFFGPGTRLTVL.

The gene calls are TRBV4-2 and TRBJ2-7, with 11 positions matching TRBD2. From germline, CDR1 is LGHNA and CDR2 YNFKEQ. Losses at the gene ends were 0 bases for V and 5 bases for J; bases not matched to a gene: 15. This CDR3 is built from 19 residues. The CDR3 is CASSQDRPLAGAHRHEQYF. DNA for the CDR3: TGTGCCAGCAGCCAAGATCGTCCACTAGCGGGGGCCCATCGGCACGAGCAGTACTTC.

This clone was recorded a few times. The chain recombines TRBV28 with TRBJ2-5; 14 bases fit TRBD2. The V and J ends lost 8 bases and 4 bases, in that order; junction bases with no gene match: 9. Germline assignment: CDR1 MDHEN and CDR2 SYDVKM. The CDR3 covers 16 residues. The CDR3 is CASRLAGLAGVETQYF. CDR3 sequence (DNA): TGTGCCAGCCGCCTCGCGGGACTAGCGGGAGTAGAGACCCAGTACTTC.

The chain is built from TRBV4-3 and TRBJ2-4; D is possibly TRBD1 (6 bases). The V end lost 0 bases, the J end lost 3 bases, and 18 bases lay between the germline ends. The CDR3 length is 18 residues. CDR1 and CDR2 from the germline V gene are LGHNA and YSLEER. The CDR3 here is CASSQDRSRGPLKNIQYF. The CDR3 coding sequence is TGCGCCAGCAGCCAAGACCGGAGCAGGGGTCCCCTCAAAAACATTCAGTACTTC.

V gene TRBV7-8 combines with J gene TRBJ1-5; no reliable D call. The CDR3 sequence is 17 residues long. CDR1 is SGHVS and CDR2 is FQNEAQ in the germline V gene. Trimming left V 0 bases short and J 4 bases short, with 16 bases between. CDR3 nucleotide sequence: TGTGCCAGCAGCTTAGCGTTTTATACGTCCGAGAATCAGCCCCAGCATTTT. It codes for CASSLAFYTSENQPQHF.

The CDR3 nucleotides read TGCGCCAGCAGTCCTAGCGGGATGAAATACGAGCAGTACTTC. Translation: CASSPSGMKYEQYF. The chain carries TRBV10-2 and TRBJ2-7; 9 nucleotides line up with TRBD2. V was pared by 5 bases and J by 4 bases, with 6 bases of the junction left unmatched. The CDR3 sequence is 14 residues long. CDR1 is WSHSY and CDR2 is SAAADI in the germline V gene.

The chain combines TRBV10-3 with TRBJ2-4; D is possibly TRBD2 (5 bases). Germline V CDR1 and CDR2: ENHRY, SYGVKD. Deletions cut 2 bases from V and 3 bases from J, with 17 bases between. This CDR3 spans 17 amino acids. The CDR3, as DNA: TGTGCCATCAGTGAGGGGGAGCTCCTCCGAGGCAAAAACATTCAGTACTTC. It is translated as CAISEGELLRGKNIQYF.

The V and J genes are TRBV10-1 and TRBJ2-3, with TRBD2 identical over 7 bases. The germline V gene encodes CDR1 WNHNN and CDR2 SYGVQD (reference sequence). The CDR3 totals 15 residues. V was pared by 6 bases and J by 2 bases, with 8 bases of the junction left unmatched. Here the CDR3 reads CASRGDGRLTDTQYF. CDR3 in DNA: TGCGCCAGCAGGGGGGACGGGAGGCTCACAGATACGCAGTATTTT.

The chain joins TRBV7-2 to TRBJ1-1; 7 bases agree with TRBD1. V lost 5 bases, J lost 1 base, and 7 bases stayed unmatched. The length of the CDR3 is 15 residues. Germline V gene sequence: CDR1 SGHTA, CDR2 FQGNSA. The CDR3 loop is CASSSSGTENTEAFF. The CDR3 bases are TGTGCCAGCAGCAGCTCCGGGACAGAGAACACTGAAGCTTTCTTT. The full variable domain, with the rest looked up from reference TRBV7-2 and TRBJ1-1, is GAGVSQSPSNKVTEKGKDVELRCDPISGHTALYWYRQSLGQGLEFLIYFQGNSAPDKSGLPSDRFSAERTGGSVSTLTIQRTQQEDSAVYLCASSSSGTENTEAFFGQGTRLTVV.

This chain links TRBV9 with TRBJ2-1, with D hard to call. The V and J ends lost 4 bases and 6 bases respectively, with 14 bases between them. Germline V gene data show CDR1 as SGDLS and CDR2 as YYNGEE. The CDR3 is made up of 14 amino acids. The CDR3 spells CASSKTDWSNEQFF. The CDR3 DNA reads TGTGCCAGCAGCAAGACCGACTGGAGCAATGAGCAGTTCTTC.

The V and J genes are TRBV1 and TRBJ2-3; the DNA was not used to check the table's D call, TRBD2. TRBV1 is a known pseudogene. The CDR3 length is 17 residues. In DNA, the CDR3 is TGCACCAGCAGCCAAAACCCTAGCGGGTGGAGGACAGATACGCAGTATTTT. It specifies CTSSQNPSGWRTDTQYF.

The V call is TRBV28, the J call TRBJ2-7; 8 bases map to TRBD2. V dropped 7 bases and J dropped 5; count of bases not matched to a gene: 16. CDR1 is MDHEN and CDR2 is SYDVKM in the germline V gene. This CDR3 comprises 16 residues. DNA of the CDR3: TGTGCCAGCACCCGGCTCGGGGGAGCGGGAGTCCACGAGCAGTACTTC. Amino acids: CASTRLGGAGVHEQYF.

The rearrangement uses TRBV7-9 and TRBJ2-7; D may be TRBD1 (6 bases). Trimming left V 3 bases short and J 0 bases short, with 15 bases between. The germline gives CDR1 SEHNR, CDR2 FQNEAQ (reference sequence). CDR3 size: 16 residues. CDR3 sequence reads: CASSLGSKTGSYEQYF. CDR3 nucleotides: TGTGCCAGCAGCTTGGGGTCGAAGACAGGCTCCTACGAGCAGTACTTC.

The chain combines TRBV7-9 with TRBJ2-7, with TRBD1 as a possible D gene (6 bases). CDR1 is SEHNR, CDR2 FQNEAQ, per germline (reference sequence). The CDR3 loop spans 17 amino acids. V gave up 0 bases and J gave up 9 bases, with 24 bases separating them. In DNA, the CDR3 is TGTGCCAGCAGCTTAGCTTATACAGGGCCAACTTATCCTGGGCAGTACTTC. Its translation is CASSLAYTGPTYPGQYF.

The rearrangement joins TRBV25-1 to TRBJ2-5; D possibly corresponds to TRBD2 (6 bases). Germline V gene data show CDR1 as MGHDK and CDR2 as SYGVNS. Trimming left V 5 bases short and J 0 bases short, with 13 bases between. CDR3 length: 15 amino acids. CDR3 nucleotide sequence: TGTGCCAGCAGTCACCTAAGCGGGTACCAAGAGACCCAGTACTTC. It codes for CASSHLSGYQETQYF.

The genes are TRBV4-3 and TRBJ2-1, with 8 bases identical to TRBD2. CDR1 is LGHNA and CDR2 is YSLEER in the germline V gene. Trimming cost V 0 bases and J 3 bases; bases outside gene matches: 4. The CDR3 has 16 amino acids. This CDR3 is CASSQEGTRGYNEQFF. DNA for the CDR3: TGCGCCAGCAGCCAAGAGGGGACTAGGGGCTACAATGAGCAGTTCTTC.